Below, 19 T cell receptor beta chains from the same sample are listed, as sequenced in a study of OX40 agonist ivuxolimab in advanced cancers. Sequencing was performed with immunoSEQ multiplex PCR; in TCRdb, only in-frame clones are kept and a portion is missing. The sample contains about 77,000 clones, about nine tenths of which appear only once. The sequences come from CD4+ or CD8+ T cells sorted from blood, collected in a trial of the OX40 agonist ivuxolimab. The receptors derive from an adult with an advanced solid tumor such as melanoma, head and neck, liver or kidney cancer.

CDR3 loop: CASNPGGSGRAWNEQFF. The CDR3 DNA reads TGTGCCAGTAACCCCGGAGGTAGCGGGAGGGCCTGGAATGAGCAGTTCTTC. This chain links TRBV19 with TRBJ2-1; 11 nucleotides agree with TRBD2. Germline CDR1 and CDR2: LNHDA and SQIVND (reference sequence). Trimming cost V 7 bases and J 7 bases; bases outside gene matches: 15. The CDR3 runs 17 residues.

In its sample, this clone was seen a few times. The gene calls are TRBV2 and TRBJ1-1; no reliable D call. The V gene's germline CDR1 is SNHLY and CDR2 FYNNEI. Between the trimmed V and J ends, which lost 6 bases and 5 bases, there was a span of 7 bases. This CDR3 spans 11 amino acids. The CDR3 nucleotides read TGTGCCAGCAGGGACGGGACTGAAGCTTTCTTT. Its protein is CASRDGTEAFF.

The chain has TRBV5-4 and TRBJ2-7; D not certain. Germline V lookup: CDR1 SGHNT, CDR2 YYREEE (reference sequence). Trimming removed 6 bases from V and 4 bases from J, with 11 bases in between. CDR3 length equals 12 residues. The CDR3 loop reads CASTLGSYEQYF. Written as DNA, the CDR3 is TGTGCCAGCACCCTGGGCAGTTACGAGCAGTACTTC.

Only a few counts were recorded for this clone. Here the CDR3 reads CASSLEVNTEAFF. The CDR3 DNA is TGCGCCAGCAGCTTGGAAGTAAACACTGAAGCTTTCTTT. The chain employs TRBV5-1 and TRBJ1-1; D remains unclear. In germline, CDR1 is SGHRS, CDR2 YFSETQ. CDR3 size: 13 residues. Trimming took off 0 bases at V and 2 bases at J, with 5 bases between the two ends.

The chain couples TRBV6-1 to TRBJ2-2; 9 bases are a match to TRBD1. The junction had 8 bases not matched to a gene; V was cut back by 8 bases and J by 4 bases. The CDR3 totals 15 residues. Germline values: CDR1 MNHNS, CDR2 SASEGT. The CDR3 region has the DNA TGTGCCAGCGGGACAGGGAATCGGGGCACCGGGGAGCTGTTTTTT. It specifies CASGTGNRGTGELFF.

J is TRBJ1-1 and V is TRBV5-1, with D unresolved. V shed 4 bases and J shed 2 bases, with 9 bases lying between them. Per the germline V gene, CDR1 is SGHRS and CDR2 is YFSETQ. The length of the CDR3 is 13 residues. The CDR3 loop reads CASSPTRNTEAFF. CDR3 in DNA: TGCGCCAGCAGCCCAACCCGTAACACTGAAGCTTTCTTT.

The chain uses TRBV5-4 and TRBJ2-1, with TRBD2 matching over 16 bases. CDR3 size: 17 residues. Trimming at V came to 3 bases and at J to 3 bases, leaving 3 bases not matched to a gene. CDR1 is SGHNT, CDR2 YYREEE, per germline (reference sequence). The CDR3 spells CASSSGLAGGFYNEQFF. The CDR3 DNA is TGTGCCAGCAGCTCGGGACTAGCGGGAGGGTTCTACAATGAGCAGTTCTTC.

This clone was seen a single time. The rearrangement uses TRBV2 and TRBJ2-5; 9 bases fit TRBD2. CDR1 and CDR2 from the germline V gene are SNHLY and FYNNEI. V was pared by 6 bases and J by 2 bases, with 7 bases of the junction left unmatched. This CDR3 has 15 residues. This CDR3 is CASSPSGTPQETQYF. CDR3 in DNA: TGTGCCAGCAGCCCTAGCGGGACCCCTCAAGAGACCCAGTACTTC.

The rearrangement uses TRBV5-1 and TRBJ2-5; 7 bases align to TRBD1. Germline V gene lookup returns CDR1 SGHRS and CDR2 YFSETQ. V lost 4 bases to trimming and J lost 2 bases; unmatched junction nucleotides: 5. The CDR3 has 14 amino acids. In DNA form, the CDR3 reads TGCGCCAGCAGCAGGGACAGTCGGCAAGAGACCCAGTACTTC. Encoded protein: CASSRDSRQETQYF.

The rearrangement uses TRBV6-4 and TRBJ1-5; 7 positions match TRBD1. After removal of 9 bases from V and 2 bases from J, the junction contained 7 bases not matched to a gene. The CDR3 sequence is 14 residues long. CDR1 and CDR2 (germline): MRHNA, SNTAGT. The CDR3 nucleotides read TGTGCCAGGGCACAGGGGTTCGGCAATCAGCCCCAGCATTTT. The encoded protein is CARAQGFGNQPQHF.

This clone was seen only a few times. CDR3 nucleotides: TGTGCCAGCAGTTACTCGTGGGACAACTATGGCTACACCTTC. This gives the protein CASSYSWDNYGYTF. The V and J genes are TRBV6-5 and TRBJ1-2; tentative D call: TRBD1 (5 bases). Germline assignment: CDR1 MNHEY and CDR2 SVGAGI. The CDR3 runs 14 residues. V lost 0 bases and J lost 2, with 7 bases in between.

The CDR3 DNA is TGTGCCAGCAGTCTAGGAGGGGCCGGTGGACCGGGGAATGGCTACACCTTC. It is translated as CASSLGGAGGPGNGYTF. The chain employs TRBV28 and TRBJ1-2; tentatively, D is TRBD1 (5 bases). V was trimmed by 5 bases and J by 6 bases, leaving 25 bases between them. Germline assignment: CDR1 MDHEN and CDR2 SYDVKM. The CDR3 sequence is 17 residues long.

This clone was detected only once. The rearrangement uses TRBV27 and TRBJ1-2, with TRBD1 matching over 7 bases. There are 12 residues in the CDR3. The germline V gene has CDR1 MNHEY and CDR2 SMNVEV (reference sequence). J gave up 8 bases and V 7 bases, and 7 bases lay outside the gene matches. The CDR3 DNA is TGTGCCAGCAAGACATCACAGGGGGGCTACACCTTC. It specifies CASKTSQGGYTF.

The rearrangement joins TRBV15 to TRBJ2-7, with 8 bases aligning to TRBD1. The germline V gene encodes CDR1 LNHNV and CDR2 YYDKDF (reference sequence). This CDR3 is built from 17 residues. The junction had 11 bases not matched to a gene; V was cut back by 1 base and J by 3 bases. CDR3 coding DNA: TGTGCCACCAGCAGAGGAAGCCCCGGGACAGGAAACTACGAGCAGTACTTC. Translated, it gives CATSRGSPGTGNYEQYF.

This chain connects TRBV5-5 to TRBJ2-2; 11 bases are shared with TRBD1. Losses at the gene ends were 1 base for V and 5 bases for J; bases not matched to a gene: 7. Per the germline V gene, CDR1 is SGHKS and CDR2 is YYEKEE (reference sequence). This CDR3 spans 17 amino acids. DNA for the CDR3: TGTGCCAGCAGCTTGCCCGGGACAGGGGGAACGACCGGGGAGCTGTTTTTT. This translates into CASSLPGTGGTTGELFF.

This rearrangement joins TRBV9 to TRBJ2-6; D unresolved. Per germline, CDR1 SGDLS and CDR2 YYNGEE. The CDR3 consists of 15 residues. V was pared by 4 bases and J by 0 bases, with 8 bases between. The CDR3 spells CASSRHHSGANVLTF. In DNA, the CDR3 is TGTGCCAGCAGCAGACACCACTCTGGGGCCAACGTCCTGACTTTC.

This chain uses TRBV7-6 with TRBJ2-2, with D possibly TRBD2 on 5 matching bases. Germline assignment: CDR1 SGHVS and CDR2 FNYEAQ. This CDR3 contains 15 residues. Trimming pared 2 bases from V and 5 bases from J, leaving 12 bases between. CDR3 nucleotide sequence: TGTGCCAGCAGCTTACTCCCCGGAGGAACCGGGGAGCTGTTTTTT. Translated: CASSLLPGGTGELFF. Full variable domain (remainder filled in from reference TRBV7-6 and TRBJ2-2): GAGVSQSPRYKVTKRGQDVALRCDPISGHVSLYWYRQALGQGPEFLTYFNYEAQQDKSGLPNDRFSAERPEGSISTLTIQRTEQRDSAMYRCASSLLPGGTGELFFGEGSRLTVL.

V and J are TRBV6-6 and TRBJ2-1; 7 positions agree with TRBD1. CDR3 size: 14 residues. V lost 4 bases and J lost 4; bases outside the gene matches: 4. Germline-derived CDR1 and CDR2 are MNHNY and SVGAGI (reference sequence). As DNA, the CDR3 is TGTGCCAGCAGTTTACAGGGGCGGTACAATGAGCAGTTCTTC. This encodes CASSLQGRYNEQFF.

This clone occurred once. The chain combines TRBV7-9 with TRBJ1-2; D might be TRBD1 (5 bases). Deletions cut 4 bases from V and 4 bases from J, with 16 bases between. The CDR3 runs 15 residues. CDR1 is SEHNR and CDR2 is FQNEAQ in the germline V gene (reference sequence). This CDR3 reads CASSSSGEGPYGYTF. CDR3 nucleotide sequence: TGTGCCAGCAGCTCCTCCGGGGAGGGGCCCTATGGCTACACCTTC.